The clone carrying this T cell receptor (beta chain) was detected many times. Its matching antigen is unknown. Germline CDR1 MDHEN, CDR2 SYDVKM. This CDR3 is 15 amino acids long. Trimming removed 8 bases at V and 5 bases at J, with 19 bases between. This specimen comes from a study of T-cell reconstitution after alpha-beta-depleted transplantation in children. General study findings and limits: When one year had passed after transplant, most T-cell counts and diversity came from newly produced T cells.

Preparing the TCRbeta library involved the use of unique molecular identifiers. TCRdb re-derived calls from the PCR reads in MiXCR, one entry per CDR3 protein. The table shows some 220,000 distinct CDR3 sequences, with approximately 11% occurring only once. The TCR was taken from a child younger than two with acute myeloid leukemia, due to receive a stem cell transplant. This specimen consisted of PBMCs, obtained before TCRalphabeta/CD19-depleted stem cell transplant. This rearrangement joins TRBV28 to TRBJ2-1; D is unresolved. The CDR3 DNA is TGTGCCAGCCGGAAACGGGCTAGAGCGAACAATGAGCAGTTCTTC. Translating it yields CASRKRARANNEQFF. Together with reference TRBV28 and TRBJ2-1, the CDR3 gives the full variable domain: DVKVTQSSRYLVKRTGEKVFLECVQDMDHENMFWYRQDPGLGLRLIYFSYDVKMKEKGDIPEGYSVSREKKERFSLILESASTNQTSMYLCASRKRARANNEQFFGPGTRLTVL.